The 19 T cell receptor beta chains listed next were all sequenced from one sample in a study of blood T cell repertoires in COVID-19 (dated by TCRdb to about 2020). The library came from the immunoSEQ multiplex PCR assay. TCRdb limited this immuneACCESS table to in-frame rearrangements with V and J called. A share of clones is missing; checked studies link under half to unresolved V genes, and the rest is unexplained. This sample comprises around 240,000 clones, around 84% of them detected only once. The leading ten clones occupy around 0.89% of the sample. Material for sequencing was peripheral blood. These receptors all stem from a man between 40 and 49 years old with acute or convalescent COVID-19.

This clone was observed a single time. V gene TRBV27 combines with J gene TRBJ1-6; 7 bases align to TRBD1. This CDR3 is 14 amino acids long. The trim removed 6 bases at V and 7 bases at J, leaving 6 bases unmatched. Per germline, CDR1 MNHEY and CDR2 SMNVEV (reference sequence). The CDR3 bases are TGTGCCAGCAGCTTGGGACAGATCAATTCACCCCTCCACTTT. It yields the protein CASSLGQINSPLHF.

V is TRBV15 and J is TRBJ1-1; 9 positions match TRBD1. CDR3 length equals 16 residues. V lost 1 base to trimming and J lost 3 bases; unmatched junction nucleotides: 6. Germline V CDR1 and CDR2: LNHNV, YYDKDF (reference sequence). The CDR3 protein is CATSRGKGQGYTEAFF. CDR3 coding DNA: TGTGCCACCAGCAGAGGAAAAGGACAGGGGTACACTGAAGCTTTCTTT.

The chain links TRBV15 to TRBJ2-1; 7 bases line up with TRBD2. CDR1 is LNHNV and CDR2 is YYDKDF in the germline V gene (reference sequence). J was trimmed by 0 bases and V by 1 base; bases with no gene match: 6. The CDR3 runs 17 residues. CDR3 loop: CATSRARGGSSYNEQFF. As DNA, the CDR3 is TGTGCCACCAGCAGAGCTAGGGGAGGGAGCTCCTACAATGAGCAGTTCTTC.

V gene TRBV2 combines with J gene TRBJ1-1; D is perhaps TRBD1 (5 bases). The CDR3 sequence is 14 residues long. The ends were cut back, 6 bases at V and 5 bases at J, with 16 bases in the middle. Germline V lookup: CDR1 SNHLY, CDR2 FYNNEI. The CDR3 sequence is CASSLDRSRTEAFF. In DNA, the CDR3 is TGTGCCAGCAGCCTTGACAGATCAAGGACTGAAGCTTTCTTT. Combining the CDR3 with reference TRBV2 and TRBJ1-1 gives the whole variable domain EPEVTQTPSHQVTQMGQEVILRCVPISNHLYFYWYRQILGQKVEFLVSFYNNEISEKSEIFDDQFSVERPDGSNFTLKIRSTKLEDSAMYFCASSLDRSRTEAFFGQGTRLTVV.

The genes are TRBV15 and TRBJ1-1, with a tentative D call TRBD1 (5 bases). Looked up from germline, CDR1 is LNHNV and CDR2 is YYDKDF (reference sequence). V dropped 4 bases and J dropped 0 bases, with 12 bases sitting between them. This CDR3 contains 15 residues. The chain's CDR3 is CATSTTDTLNTEAFF. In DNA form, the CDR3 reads TGTGCCACCAGCACGACGGACACACTGAACACTGAAGCTTTCTTT.

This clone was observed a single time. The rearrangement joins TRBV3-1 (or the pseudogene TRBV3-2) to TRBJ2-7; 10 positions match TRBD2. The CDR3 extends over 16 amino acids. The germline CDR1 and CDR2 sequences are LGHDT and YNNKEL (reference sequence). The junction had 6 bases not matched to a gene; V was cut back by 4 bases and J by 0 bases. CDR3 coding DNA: TGTGCCAGCAGCCGAGCTAGCGGGGGATCCTCCTACGAGCAGTACTTC. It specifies CASSRASGGSSYEQYF.

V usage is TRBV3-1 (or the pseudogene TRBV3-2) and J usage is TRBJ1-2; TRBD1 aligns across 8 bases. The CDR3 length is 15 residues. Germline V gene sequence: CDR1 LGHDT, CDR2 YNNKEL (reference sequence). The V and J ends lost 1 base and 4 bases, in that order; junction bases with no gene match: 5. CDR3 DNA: TGTGCCAGCAGCCAAGGGCAGGGGGCAGTCTATGGCTACACCTTC. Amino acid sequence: CASSQGQGAVYGYTF.

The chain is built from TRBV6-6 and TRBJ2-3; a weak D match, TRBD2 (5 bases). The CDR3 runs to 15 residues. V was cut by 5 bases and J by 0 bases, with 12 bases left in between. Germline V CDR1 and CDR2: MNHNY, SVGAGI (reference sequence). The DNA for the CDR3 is TGTGCCAGCAGTGTACGGCTAGCCAGCACAGATACGCAGTATTTT. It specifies CASSVRLASTDTQYF.

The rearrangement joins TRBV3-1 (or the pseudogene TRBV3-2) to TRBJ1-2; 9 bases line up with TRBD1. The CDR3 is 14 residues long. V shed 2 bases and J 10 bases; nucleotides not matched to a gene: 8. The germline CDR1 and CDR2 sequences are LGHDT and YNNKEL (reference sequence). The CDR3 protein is CASSQNRGPSPYTF. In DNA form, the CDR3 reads TGTGCCAGCAGCCAAAACAGGGGGCCGTCTCCCTACACCTTC.

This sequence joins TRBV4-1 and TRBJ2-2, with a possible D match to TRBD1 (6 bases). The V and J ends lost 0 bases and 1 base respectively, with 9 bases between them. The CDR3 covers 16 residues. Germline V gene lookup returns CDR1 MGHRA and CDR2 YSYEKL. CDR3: CASSQDPTGNTGELFF. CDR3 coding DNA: TGCGCCAGCAGCCAAGACCCGACAGGGAACACCGGGGAGCTGTTTTTT.

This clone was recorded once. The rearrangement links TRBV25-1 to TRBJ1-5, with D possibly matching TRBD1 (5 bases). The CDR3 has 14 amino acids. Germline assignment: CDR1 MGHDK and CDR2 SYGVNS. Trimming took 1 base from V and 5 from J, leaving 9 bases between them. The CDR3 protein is CASSEWGEYQPQHF. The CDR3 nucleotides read TGTGCCAGCAGTGAATGGGGGGAGTATCAGCCCCAGCATTTT.

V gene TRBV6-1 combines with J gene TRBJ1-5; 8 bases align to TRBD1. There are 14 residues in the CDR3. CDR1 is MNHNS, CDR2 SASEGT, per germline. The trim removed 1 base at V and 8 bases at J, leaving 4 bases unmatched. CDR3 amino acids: CASSEGQGPEPQHF. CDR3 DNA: TGTGCCAGCAGTGAAGGACAGGGGCCGGAGCCCCAGCATTTT.

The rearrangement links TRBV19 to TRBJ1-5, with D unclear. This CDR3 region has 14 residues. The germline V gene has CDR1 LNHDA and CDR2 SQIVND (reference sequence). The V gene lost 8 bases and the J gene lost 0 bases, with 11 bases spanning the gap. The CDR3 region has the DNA TGTGCCAGTCGTAGAACTTATAGCAATCAGCCCCAGCATTTT. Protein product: CASRRTYSNQPQHF.

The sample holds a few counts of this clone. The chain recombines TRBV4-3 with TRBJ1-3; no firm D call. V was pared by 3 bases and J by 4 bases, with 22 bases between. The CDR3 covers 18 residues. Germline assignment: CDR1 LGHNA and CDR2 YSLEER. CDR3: CASSHGGEGTTRGNTIYF. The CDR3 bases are TGCGCCAGCAGCCATGGAGGAGAGGGCACAACGAGGGGAAACACCATATATTTT.

This CDR3 is CASSMRWDSSYNEQFF. The CDR3 nucleotides read TGCGCCAGCAGTATGCGATGGGACAGCTCCTACAATGAGCAGTTCTTC. V usage is TRBV5-1 and J usage is TRBJ2-1, with 7 bases lining up with TRBD1. The CDR3 has 16 residues. V lost 5 bases and J lost 0; bases outside the gene matches: 8. Germline CDR1 is SGHRS and CDR2 is YFSETQ. The entire variable domain, with the rest obtained from reference TRBV5-1 and TRBJ2-1, is as follows: KAGVTQTPRYLIKTRGQQVTLSCSPISGHRSVSWYQQTPGQGLQFLFEYFSETQRNKGNFPGRFSGRQFSNSRSEMNVSTLELGDSALYLCASSMRWDSSYNEQFFGPGTRLTVL.

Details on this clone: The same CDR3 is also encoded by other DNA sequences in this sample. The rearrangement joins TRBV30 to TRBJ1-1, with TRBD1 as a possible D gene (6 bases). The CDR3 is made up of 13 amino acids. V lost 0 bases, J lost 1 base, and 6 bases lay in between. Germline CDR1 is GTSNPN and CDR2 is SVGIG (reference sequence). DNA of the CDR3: TGTGCCTGGAGTGTAGGGGGGAACACTGAAGCTTTCTTT. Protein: CAWSVGGNTEAFF.

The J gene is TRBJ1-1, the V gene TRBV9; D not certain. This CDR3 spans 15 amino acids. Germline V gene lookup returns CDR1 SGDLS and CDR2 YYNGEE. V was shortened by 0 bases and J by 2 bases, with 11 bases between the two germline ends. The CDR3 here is CASSVGEESNTEAFF. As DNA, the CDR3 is TGTGCCAGCAGCGTAGGGGAGGAAAGTAACACTGAAGCTTTCTTT.

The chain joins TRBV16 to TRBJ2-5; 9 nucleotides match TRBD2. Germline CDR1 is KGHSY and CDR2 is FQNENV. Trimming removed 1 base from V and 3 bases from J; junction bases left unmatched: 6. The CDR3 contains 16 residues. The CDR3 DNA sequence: TGTGCCAGCAGCCAATATGTAGCGGGGGACAAAGAGACCCAGTACTTC. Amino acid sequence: CASSQYVAGDKETQYF.

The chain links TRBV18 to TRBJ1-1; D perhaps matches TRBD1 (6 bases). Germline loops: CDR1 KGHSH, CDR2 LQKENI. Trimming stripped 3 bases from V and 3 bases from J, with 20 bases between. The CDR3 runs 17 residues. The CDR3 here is CASSPVKGGSGDTEAFF. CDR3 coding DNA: TGTGCCAGCTCACCGGTTAAGGGTGGATCAGGGGACACTGAAGCTTTCTTT.